These 3 T cell receptor beta chains came from one sample sequenced in a study of technical replicates of blood from several donors. Clones were sequenced by immunoSEQ multiplex PCR, and TCRdb holds only the in-frame ones, with some missing. The sample lists over 80,000 clones, approximately 96% occurring once. The sample consisted of T cells isolated from PBMCs. The receptors here all came from a human donor in good health.

The V and J genes are TRBV14 and TRBJ2-3; no reliable D call. Per the germline V gene, CDR1 is SGHDN and CDR2 is FVKESK. The CDR3 length is 12 residues. The ends were cut back, 2 bases at V and 4 bases at J, with 4 bases in the middle. The CDR3 spells CASSQSADTQYF. In DNA, the CDR3 is TGTGCCAGCAGCCAATCCGCAGATACGCAGTATTTT. The full variable domain, rest sourced from reference TRBV14 and TRBJ2-3, is EAGVTQFPSHSVIEKGQTVTLRCDPISGHDNLYWYRRVMGKEIKFLLHFVKESKQDESGMPNNRFLAERTGGTYSTLKVQPAELEDSGVYFCASSQSADTQYFGPGTRLTVL.

The rearrangement joins TRBV10-3 to TRBJ2-2, with D unresolved. This CDR3 is built from 13 residues. The V end lost 0 bases, the J end lost 6 bases, and 5 bases lay between the germline ends. Germline lookup yields CDR1 ENHRY and CDR2 SYGVKD. CDR3 sequence (DNA): TGTGCCATCAGTGAGTCCACGGCCGGGGAGCTGTTTTTT. Translation gives CAISESTAGELFF.

The chain combines TRBV19 with TRBJ2-5, with 11 bases matching TRBD2. The junction had 5 bases not matched to a gene; V was cut back by 7 bases and J by 1 base. Per the germline V gene, CDR1 is LNHDA and CDR2 is SQIVND (reference sequence). The CDR3 extends over 15 amino acids. In DNA, the CDR3 is TGTGCCAGTAAGGGACTAGCGGTCCCCCAAGAGACCCAGTACTTC. Translated: CASKGLAVPQETQYF. Supplemented by reference TRBV19 and TRBJ2-5, the full variable domain reads DGGITQSPKYLFRKEGQNVTLSCEQNLNHDAMYWYRQDPGQGLRLIYYSQIVNDFQKGDIAEGYSVSREKKESFPLTVTSAQKNPTAFYLCASKGLAVPQETQYFGPGTRLLVL.